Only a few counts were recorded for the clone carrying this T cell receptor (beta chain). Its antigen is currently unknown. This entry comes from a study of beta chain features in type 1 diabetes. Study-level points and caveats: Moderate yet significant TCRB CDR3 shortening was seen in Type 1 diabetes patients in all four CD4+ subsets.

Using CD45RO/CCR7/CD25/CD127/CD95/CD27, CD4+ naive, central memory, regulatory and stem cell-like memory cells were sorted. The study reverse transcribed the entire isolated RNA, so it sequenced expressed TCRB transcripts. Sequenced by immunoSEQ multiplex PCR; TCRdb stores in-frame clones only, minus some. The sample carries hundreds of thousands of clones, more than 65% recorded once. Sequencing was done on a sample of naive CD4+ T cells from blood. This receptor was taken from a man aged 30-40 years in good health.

CDR3 DNA sequence: TGTGCCAGCACAAAGCGGGTTACCGATGAGCAGTTCTTC. Translated: CASTKRVTDEQFF. The chain links TRBV2 to TRBJ2-1, with D perhaps TRBD2 (6 bases). The germline gives CDR1 SNHLY, CDR2 FYNNEI. V lost 7 bases to trimming and J lost 8 bases, with 15 bases between them. The CDR3 has 13 residues.